One and the same sample provided the 25 T cell receptor beta chains below, sequenced in a study of shared clonotypes between healthy human individuals. Here immunoSEQ multiplex PCR was the method, and the copy in TCRdb shows in-frame clones only, minus some. Of about 680,000 clones listed, around two thirds are singletons. The sequenced material came from memory CD4+ T cells sorted from blood. Regarding subset: CD45RA-negative fraction. These receptors all stem from a woman aged 30 to 39 in good health.

In this sample, this clone turned up many times. The chain joins TRBV30 to TRBJ2-1; D is unresolved. This CDR3 has 13 amino acids. The V end lost 5 bases, the J end lost 0 bases, and 8 bases lay between the germline ends. Germline CDR1 is GTSNPN and CDR2 is SVGIG (reference sequence). This CDR3 is CAWSPSSYNEQFF. Written as DNA, the CDR3 is TGTGCCTGGTCCCCTAGCTCCTACAATGAGCAGTTCTTC.

This chain joins TRBV5-1 and TRBJ2-2; TRBD2 aligns across 13 bases. This CDR3 contains 17 residues. V shed 5 bases, J shed 5 bases, and the junction held 9 bases outside the gene matches. In germline, CDR1 is SGHRS, CDR2 YFSETQ. The CDR3 reads CASSNGLAGVITGELFF. As DNA, the CDR3 is TGCGCCAGCAGTAATGGACTAGCGGGAGTTATTACCGGGGAGCTGTTTTTT.

The rearrangement links TRBV2 to TRBJ2-5; TRBD1 matches 11 bases. This CDR3 comprises 17 residues. Germline V gives CDR1 SNHLY, CDR2 FYNNEI. The V gene end was trimmed by 7 bases and the J gene end by 6 bases; junction bases not matched to a gene: 16. The CDR3 here is CASNGDRDRGIGKTQYF. The DNA of the CDR3 is TGTGCCAGCAACGGCGACCGGGACAGGGGGATTGGAAAGACCCAGTACTTC.

This chain uses TRBV27 with TRBJ2-3; D remains unclear. The CDR3 spans 14 residues. V was clipped by 0 bases and J by 2 bases, with 6 bases between them. CDR1 is MNHEY and CDR2 is SMNVEV in the germline V gene (reference sequence). The CDR3 protein is CASSLSPYTDTQYF. The CDR3, as DNA: TGTGCCAGCAGTTTATCGCCCTACACAGATACGCAGTATTTT.

A few counts support this clone. V usage is TRBV2 and J usage is TRBJ1-1; no firm D call. V was pared by 3 bases and J by 4 bases, with 9 bases between. The CDR3 sequence is 13 residues long. Looked up from germline, CDR1 is SNHLY and CDR2 is FYNNEI. Written as DNA, the CDR3 is TGTGCCAGCAGTGATGAGGGATTCACTGAAGCTTTCTTT. The encoded protein is CASSDEGFTEAFF.

This clone occurred many times. The CDR3 DNA sequence: TGTGCCAGCAGAAACCTTGCAGATACGCAGTATTTT. Its protein product is CASRNLADTQYF. The chain couples TRBV2 to TRBJ2-3, with unresolved D. V lost 6 bases and J 4 bases, leaving 8 bases between the germline ends. There are 12 residues in the CDR3. Germline values: CDR1 SNHLY, CDR2 FYNNEI.

J is TRBJ2-7 and V is TRBV5-1; D gene uncertain. The CDR3 runs to 15 residues. The V gene's germline CDR1 is SGHRS and CDR2 YFSETQ. Trimming stripped 4 bases from V and 7 bases from J, with 21 bases between. The CDR3 bases are TGCGCCAGCAGCCTCACGGATCCACGGCTAGGTGAGCAGTACTTC. Translating it yields CASSLTDPRLGEQYF.

This clone is a singleton in its sample. The V call is TRBV27, the J call TRBJ2-2; D gene uncertain. This CDR3 comprises 13 residues. V was clipped by 3 bases and J by 5 bases, with 7 bases between them. Germline CDR1 reads MNHEY; CDR2 reads SMNVEV (reference sequence). Written as DNA, the CDR3 is TGTGCCAGCAGTTTGCGATGGACCGGGGAGCTGTTTTTT. It codes for CASSLRWTGELFF.

This clone occurred many times. The chain joins TRBV28 to TRBJ1-1, with 7 bases that match TRBD1. V was pared by 8 bases and J by 2 bases, with 11 bases of the junction left unmatched. This CDR3 is 15 amino acids long. Per germline, CDR1 MDHEN and CDR2 SYDVKM. The DNA for the CDR3 is TGTGCCAGCCGCTCTCCCACAGGGGTTAACACTGAAGCTTTCTTT. Translating gives CASRSPTGVNTEAFF.

The rearrangement uses TRBV10-3 and TRBJ2-7; the D gene is possibly TRBD1 (7 bases). Germline CDR1 is ENHRY and CDR2 is SYGVKD. The CDR3 totals 14 residues. V was shortened by 5 bases and J by 6 bases, with 17 bases between the two germline ends. CDR3 nucleotides: TGTGCCATCAGTCAACGGGGGACAGCACTCGAGCAGTACTTC. This sequence encodes CAISQRGTALEQYF.

The CDR3 DNA follows: TGTGCCAGCAGTTCTCCTGGACAGGATCACACAGATACGCAGTATTTT. Encoded protein: CASSSPGQDHTDTQYF. V usage is TRBV28 and J usage is TRBJ2-3; 7 bases agree with TRBD1. The CDR3 has 16 residues. CDR1 and CDR2 (germline): MDHEN, SYDVKM. V dropped 4 bases and J dropped 2; count of bases not matched to a gene: 9.

The rearrangement uses TRBV27 and TRBJ1-6; D is possibly TRBD1 (6 bases). Germline assignment: CDR1 MNHEY and CDR2 SMNVEV (reference sequence). This CDR3 comprises 13 residues. Trimming removed 3 bases from V and 14 bases from J, with 14 bases in between. CDR3 sequence reads: CASSFGWRGALHF. The CDR3 DNA follows: TGTGCCAGCAGTTTTGGCTGGAGGGGGGCCCTCCACTTT.

This clone has a single count. The V and J genes are TRBV5-1 and TRBJ2-1, with 12 positions matching TRBD2. CDR1 and CDR2 from the germline V gene are SGHRS and YFSETQ. The CDR3 loop spans 15 amino acids. J was trimmed by 8 bases and V by 2 bases; bases with no gene match: 5. Here the CDR3 DNA reads TGCGCCAGCAGCTTACGACTAGCGGGAGAGGATGAGCAGTTCTTC. It specifies CASSLRLAGEDEQFF.

The V and J genes are TRBV6-5 and TRBJ2-7, with a weak D call TRBD1 (6 bases). This CDR3 is 13 amino acids long. V lost 6 bases to trimming and J lost 6 bases, with 15 bases between them. Germline V gene lookup returns CDR1 MNHEY and CDR2 SVGAGI. The CDR3 region is CASSHTGSLEQYF. The DNA for the CDR3 is TGTGCCAGCAGCCACACAGGGTCCCTCGAGCAGTACTTC.

This chain uses TRBV18 with TRBJ1-2; TRBD1 agrees at 7 bases. Germline CDR1 KGHSH, CDR2 LQKENI. The J segment lost 6 bases and the V segment lost 2 bases, leaving 3 bases of the junction unmatched. The CDR3 has 13 residues. In DNA form, the CDR3 reads TGTGCCAGCTCACCAAGGGGGCAGGATGGCTACACCTTC. Translation gives CASSPRGQDGYTF. The full variable domain, with the rest looked up from reference TRBV18 and TRBJ1-2, is NAGVMQNPRHLVRRRGQEARLRCSPMKGHSHVYWYRQLPEEGLKFMVYLQKENIIDESGMPKERFSAEFPKEGPSILRIQQVVRGDSAAYFCASSPRGQDGYTFGSGTRLTVV.

V and J are TRBV28 and TRBJ2-7; D is possibly TRBD1 (6 bases). Per the germline V gene, CDR1 is MDHEN and CDR2 is SYDVKM. The V end was cut by 4 bases, the J end by 5 bases, with 21 bases between. CDR3 length equals 16 residues. In DNA, the CDR3 is TGTGCCAGCAGTTCTCTCTTAGGGACAAAGCTTGACGAGCAGTACTTC. Translating gives CASSSLLGTKLDEQYF.

The rearrangement uses TRBV27 and TRBJ2-7, with 15 bases aligning to TRBD2. Germline V gene sequence: CDR1 MNHEY, CDR2 SMNVEV (reference sequence). The CDR3 runs 15 residues. V dropped 6 bases and J dropped 4; count of bases not matched to a gene: 4. The DNA of the CDR3 is TGTGCCAGCAGGTTGGGACTAGCGGGAGGTTACGAGCAGTACTTC. Its protein product is CASRLGLAGGYEQYF.

The V and J genes are TRBV7-8 and TRBJ2-7; D call uncertain. The germline gives CDR1 SGHVS, CDR2 FQNEAQ. The CDR3 consists of 12 residues. V was shortened by 3 bases and J by 6 bases, with 9 bases between the two germline ends. CDR3 sequence reads: CASSLIASEQYF. Here the CDR3 DNA reads TGTGCCAGCAGCTTGATAGCTAGCGAGCAGTACTTC. The full variable domain, completed using reference TRBV7-8 and TRBJ2-7, is GAGVSQSPRYKVAKRGQDVALRCDPISGHVSLFWYQQALGQGPEFLTYFQNEAQLDKSGLPSDRFFAERPEGSVSTLKIQRTQQEDSAVYLCASSLIASEQYFGPGTRLTVT.

The rearrangement links TRBV28 to TRBJ2-3; TRBD2 aligns across 10 bases. This CDR3 spans 20 amino acids. CDR1 and CDR2 (germline): MDHEN, SYDVKM. V lost 4 bases, J lost 1 base, and 17 bases stayed unmatched. This CDR3 reads CASSYPRLAGDGAGTDTQYF. In DNA form, the CDR3 reads TGTGCCAGCAGTTACCCCCGGCTAGCGGGAGATGGTGCGGGCACAGATACGCAGTATTTT.

For the CDR3, the DNA is TGTGCCAGTAGCGGGTATGGGGCCGGGGAGCTGTTTTTT. The encoded protein is CASSGYGAGELFF. This rearrangement joins TRBV19 to TRBJ2-2, with D unresolved. CDR1 and CDR2 (germline): LNHDA, SQIVND (reference sequence). The CDR3 spans 13 residues. V was cut by 6 bases and J by 6 bases, with 11 bases left in between.

The rearrangement joins TRBV4-2 to TRBJ2-5; tentative D call: TRBD2 (5 bases). There are 13 residues in the CDR3. Per germline, CDR1 LGHNA and CDR2 YNFKEQ. The V and J ends lost 2 bases and 4 bases respectively, with 8 bases between them. CDR3: CASSQPRGETQYF. CDR3 in DNA: TGTGCCAGCAGCCAACCCCGGGGAGAGACCCAGTACTTC.

The V gene is TRBV4-1, the J gene TRBJ2-5; D not resolved. The CDR3 covers 13 residues. Trimming removed 1 base from V and 5 bases from J, with 8 bases in between. CDR1 is MGHRA, CDR2 YSYEKL, per germline. The chain's CDR3 is CASSQVMKETQYF. The CDR3 nucleotides are TGCGCCAGCAGCCAAGTGATGAAGGAGACCCAGTACTTC.

The chain combines TRBV6-1 with TRBJ2-2, with 8 bases identical to TRBD1. From germline, CDR1 is MNHNS and CDR2 SASEGT. This CDR3 spans 15 amino acids. Trimming took 4 bases from V and 5 from J; bases not matched to a gene: 6. CDR3 DNA: TGTGCCAGCAGTGGAGCACGACAGGGGACCGGGGAGCTGTTTTTT. It is translated as CASSGARQGTGELFF.

The gene calls are TRBV6-5 and TRBJ1-2, with a tentative D call TRBD1 (5 bases). V was cut by 8 bases and J by 3 bases, with 16 bases left in between. Germline values: CDR1 MNHEY, CDR2 SVGAGI. The CDR3 has 14 residues. CDR3 sequence reads: CASRGTARDYGYTF. CDR3 nucleotide sequence: TGTGCCAGCCGTGGGACGGCCAGGGACTATGGCTACACCTTC.

V gene TRBV2 combines with J gene TRBJ1-2; 7 positions agree with TRBD1. CDR3 length: 15 amino acids. Unmatched junction bases numbered 9, after V lost 4 bases and J lost 4 bases. CDR1 and CDR2 from the germline V gene are SNHLY and FYNNEI. The CDR3: CASSGRYGTAYGYTF. The CDR3 DNA reads TGTGCCAGCAGTGGCCGCTACGGGACAGCCTATGGCTACACCTTC.